A single sample gave rise to the 18 T cell receptor beta chains below, sequenced in a study of T cell responses to AZD1222 COVID-19 vaccine. The table came from immunoSEQ multiplex PCR; TCRdb's copy has only in-frame clones and leaves some out. The data contain 90,000 to 120,000 clones, approximately 91% of them seen just once; the ten biggest clones take up roughly 17%. The sample consisted of peripheral blood, taken on day 0 of AZD1222 vaccination. These receptors were collected from an adult in good health.

This sequence joins TRBV28 and TRBJ1-6, with TRBD1 identical over 7 bases. The length of the CDR3 is 15 residues. Germline loops: CDR1 MDHEN, CDR2 SYDVKM. V shed 2 bases and J 5 bases; nucleotides not matched to a gene: 3. In DNA form, the CDR3 reads TGTGCCAGCAGTTTACAGGGGGACGATAATTCACCCCTCCACTTT. It specifies CASSLQGDDNSPLHF.

This clone was seen only a few times. This sequence joins TRBV5-1 and TRBJ2-1, with D possibly matching TRBD1 (6 bases). The CDR3 is 14 amino acids. The germline V gene encodes CDR1 SGHRS and CDR2 YFSETQ. Trimming cost V 4 bases and J 16 bases, with 24 bases left between them. This CDR3 is CASSSDPGTPVLFF. CDR3 DNA sequence: TGCGCCAGCAGCAGCGATCCCGGGACACCGGTCCTTTTCTTC.

The chain couples TRBV7-3 to TRBJ2-2; 9 bases align to TRBD2. Trimming took 4 bases from V and 0 from J; bases not matched to a gene: 0. The CDR3 is made up of 15 amino acids. CDR1 SGHTA and CDR2 FQGTGA come from the germline V gene. CDR3 in DNA: TGTGCCAGCAGCTCTAGCGGGGCGAACACCGGGGAGCTGTTTTTT. Protein product: CASSSSGANTGELFF.

This clone was counted a single time. The chain carries TRBV4-1 and TRBJ2-4; D may be TRBD2 (5 bases). CDR1 MGHRA and CDR2 YSYEKL come from the germline V gene. The CDR3 is made up of 18 amino acids. V was trimmed by 0 bases and J by 0 bases, leaving 15 bases between them. CDR3 residues: CASSQEGKRTLAKNIQYF. CDR3 coding DNA: TGCGCCAGCAGCCAAGAAGGGAAGCGGACGTTAGCCAAAAACATTCAGTACTTC.

This clone appeared a few times. This chain links TRBV7-8 with TRBJ1-2, with TRBD1 matching over 9 bases. The germline CDR1 and CDR2 sequences are SGHVS and FQNEAQ. The CDR3 has 14 residues. V was clipped by 5 bases and J by 8 bases; unmatched bases: 9. The CDR3 protein is CASSRADRGRGYTF. For the CDR3, the DNA is TGTGCCAGCAGCAGGGCGGACAGGGGACGGGGCTACACCTTC.

The CDR3 region is CASSLEGRALRAFF. As DNA, the CDR3 is TGTGCCAGCAGCTTAGAGGGGAGGGCCCTCCGTGCTTTCTTT. J is TRBJ1-1 and V is TRBV11-2; D is unresolved. The germline CDR1 and CDR2 sequences are SGHAT and FQNNGV. V dropped 0 bases and J dropped 11 bases, with 16 bases sitting between them. CDR3 length equals 14 residues.

The rearrangement uses TRBV10-3 and TRBJ2-3; D unclear. V shed 4 bases and J shed 6 bases, with 11 bases lying between them. The length of the CDR3 is 13 residues. Germline CDR1 ENHRY, CDR2 SYGVKD. CDR3 amino acids: CAISVLAGDTQYF. CDR3 DNA sequence: TGTGCCATCAGTGTTCTCGCAGGCGATACGCAGTATTTT.

The genes are TRBV6-5 and TRBJ2-3; 9 bases agree with TRBD1. This CDR3 is 15 amino acids long. V was clipped by 6 bases and J by 3 bases; unmatched bases: 7. Germline values: CDR1 MNHEY, CDR2 SVGAGI. CDR3 nucleotide sequence: TGTGCCAGCAGCCCGGGACAGGGAGTGACAGATACGCAGTATTTT. Its translation: CASSPGQGVTDTQYF.

V usage is TRBV6-5 and J usage is TRBJ2-7; 7 bases fit TRBD2. There are 13 residues in the CDR3. V trimming: 5 bases; J trimming: 4 bases; junction bases outside the gene matches: 5. CDR1 and CDR2 (germline): MNHEY, SVGAGI. The CDR3 DNA follows: TGTGCCAGCAGTCATAGGGAGGGGTACGAGCAGTACTTC. Its protein is CASSHREGYEQYF.

This clone was detected only once. The V and J genes are TRBV6-5 and TRBJ1-5, with D tentatively TRBD1 (6 bases). V was pared by 6 bases and J by 6 bases, with 18 bases between. CDR1 and CDR2 from the germline V gene are MNHEY and SVGAGI. The CDR3 has 15 amino acids. CDR3 loop: CASSILGGRFQPQHF. CDR3 DNA: TGTGCCAGCAGCATCCTGGGGGGGCGTTTTCAGCCCCAGCATTTT.

The CDR3 loop reads CASSPTRWRGPQEETQYF. Here the CDR3 DNA reads TGTGCCAGCAGCCCGACCCGTTGGCGGGGGCCTCAAGAAGAGACCCAGTACTTC. V and J are TRBV7-9 and TRBJ2-5, with D tentatively TRBD2 (7 bases). Trimming took 5 bases from V and 3 from J, leaving 25 bases between them. CDR1 SEHNR and CDR2 FQNEAQ come from the germline V gene (reference sequence). The CDR3 length is 18 residues.

This chain connects TRBV29-1 to TRBJ2-7; 7 bases match TRBD1. The junction had 5 bases not matched to a gene; V was cut back by 0 bases and J by 3 bases. This CDR3 spans 14 amino acids. CDR1 is SQVTM, CDR2 ANQGSEA, per germline. The CDR3 bases are TGCAGCGTTGAAGAGACAGGGATTTACTACGAGCAGTACTTC. Its protein is CSVEETGIYYEQYF.

This clone appeared a single time. The chain joins TRBV28 to TRBJ1-1; D unresolved. Trimming removed 3 bases from V and 2 bases from J, with 7 bases in between. The CDR3 totals 13 residues. Germline CDR1 reads MDHEN; CDR2 reads SYDVKM. CDR3 sequence: CASSFKVNTEAFF. In DNA form, the CDR3 reads TGTGCCAGCAGTTTTAAGGTTAACACTGAAGCTTTCTTT.

The rearrangement uses TRBV11-2 and TRBJ2-5; unclear D gene. V was pared by 5 bases and J by 2 bases, with 0 bases between. The CDR3 runs 10 residues. Germline V gene data show CDR1 as SGHAT and CDR2 as FQNNGV. The CDR3 reads CASSQETQYF. The DNA for the CDR3 is TGTGCCAGCAGCCAAGAGACCCAGTACTTC.

The chain joins TRBV11-3 to TRBJ2-6, with TRBD1 as a possible D gene (6 bases). Per the germline V gene, CDR1 is SGHNT and CDR2 is YENEEA. Trimming removed 4 bases from V and 4 bases from J, with 17 bases in between. This CDR3 is built from 17 residues. CDR3 residues: CASSSQQGPGGANVLTF. In DNA form, the CDR3 reads TGTGCCAGCAGCTCGCAACAGGGCCCGGGGGGGGCCAACGTCCTGACTTTC.

The J gene is TRBJ1-4, the V gene TRBV15, with D possibly matching TRBD1 (5 bases). Trimming shortened V by 0 bases and J by 5 bases, and 13 bases separated the two germline ends. Per germline, CDR1 LNHNV and CDR2 YYDKDF (reference sequence). The CDR3 runs to 16 residues. CDR3 sequence: CATSRDLGVGNEKLFF. The CDR3 DNA reads TGTGCCACCAGCAGAGATTTGGGGGTAGGGAATGAAAAACTGTTTTTT.

This clone was seen just once. This chain uses TRBV5-1 with TRBJ2-2, with 9 bases aligning to TRBD2. CDR3 size: 16 residues. V lost 0 bases to trimming and J lost 5 bases; unmatched junction nucleotides: 5. Germline-derived CDR1 and CDR2 are SGHRS and YFSETQ. The CDR3 sequence is CASSLAGLAGTGELFF. CDR3 sequence (DNA): TGCGCCAGCAGCTTGGCAGGGCTAGCGGGAACCGGGGAGCTGTTTTTT.

The CDR3 reads CASSLLGTEAFF. In nucleotides, the CDR3 is TGCGCCAGCAGCTTGCTGGGCACTGAAGCTTTCTTT. The chain links TRBV4-1 to TRBJ1-1; no definite D call. The length of the CDR3 is 12 residues. The V and J ends lost 5 bases and 4 bases respectively, with 8 bases between them. CDR1 and CDR2 (germline): MGHRA, YSYEKL.